Below are 25 T cell receptor beta chains sequenced from a single sample in a study of T cell changes during pregnancy in multiple sclerosis. Clones were read by immunoSEQ multiplex PCR, and TCRdb kept only the in-frame ones, dropping some. The sample includes around 100,000 clones, around nine tenths seen only once; the top ten take about 1.5%. The source was peripheral blood, collected in the third trimester of pregnancy. These receptors all come from a female donor with multiple sclerosis, enrolled in a pregnancy study.

The chain employs TRBV5-1 and TRBJ2-1; D might be TRBD1 (6 bases). The CDR3 contains 12 residues. V was clipped by 1 base and J by 7 bases, with 6 bases between them. CDR1 is SGHRS, CDR2 YFSETQ, per germline. CDR3: CASSLQGNEQFF. Here the CDR3 DNA reads TGCGCCAGCAGCTTGCAGGGGAATGAGCAGTTCTTC.

This clone appeared a few times. The genes are TRBV28 and TRBJ1-2; D is ambiguous. Trimming stripped 4 bases from V and 8 bases from J, with 20 bases between. Germline V gene data show CDR1 as MDHEN and CDR2 as SYDVKM. The CDR3 covers 15 residues. The CDR3: CASSSPGEAVRGYTF. The CDR3 coding sequence is TGTGCCAGCAGTTCCCCCGGGGAGGCAGTTAGGGGCTACACCTTC.

The sample holds many counts of this clone. This chain joins TRBV6-6 and TRBJ1-1; no firm D call. Germline V gene lookup returns CDR1 MNHNY and CDR2 SVGAGI (reference sequence). Trimming stripped 4 bases from V and 0 bases from J, with 12 bases between. The CDR3 extends over 15 amino acids. Written as DNA, the CDR3 is TGTGCCAGCAGTTCGCCCAAAACAGTGAACACTGAAGCTTTCTTT. Protein sequence: CASSSPKTVNTEAFF.

The chain couples TRBV2 to TRBJ2-1; the D gene is possibly TRBD2 (8 bases). The CDR3 spans 15 residues. V gave up 7 bases and J gave up 4 bases, with 17 bases separating them. The germline V gene encodes CDR1 SNHLY and CDR2 FYNNEI. In DNA form, the CDR3 reads TGTGCCAGCACCGGGAGGGACAGACCTTACAATGAGCAGTTCTTC. Amino acids: CASTGRDRPYNEQFF.

In its sample, this clone was seen once. V and J are TRBV2 and TRBJ2-3, with D possibly matching TRBD1 (6 bases). Trimming removed 0 bases from V and 2 bases from J, with 9 bases in between. The length of the CDR3 is 15 residues. Per germline, CDR1 SNHLY and CDR2 FYNNEI. The CDR3 nucleotides are TGTGCCAGCAGTGAAGCTCCAGGGGTCACAGATACGCAGTATTTT. It translates to CASSEAPGVTDTQYF.

The sample holds a few counts of this clone. The chain recombines TRBV7-6 with TRBJ2-7, with a possible D match to TRBD2 (6 bases). The CDR3 has 12 residues. V dropped 8 bases and J dropped 6 bases, with 14 bases sitting between them. CDR1 and CDR2 (germline): SGHVS, FNYEAQ. In nucleotides, the CDR3 is TGTGCCAGCGGGTCAGGGAGGAGCGAGCAGTACTTC. Its translation: CASGSGRSEQYF.

The rearrangement joins TRBV5-5 to TRBJ1-1; TRBD1 aligns across 9 bases. This CDR3 is 15 amino acids long. V shed 1 base, J shed 5 bases, and the junction held 6 bases outside the gene matches. Per germline, CDR1 SGHKS and CDR2 YYEKEE (reference sequence). CDR3 in amino acids: CASSLLTGGGTEAFF. The CDR3, as DNA: TGTGCCAGCAGCTTGCTGACAGGGGGAGGGACTGAAGCTTTCTTT. The variable domain in full, with the rest retrieved from reference TRBV5-5 and TRBJ1-1, is DAGVTQSPTHLIKTRGQQVTLRCSPISGHKSVSWYQQVLGQGPQFIFQYYEKEERGRGNFPDRFSARQFPNYSSELNVNALLLGDSALYLCASSLLTGGGTEAFFGQGTRLTVV.

The chain recombines TRBV6-5 with TRBJ1-2, with 8 positions matching TRBD1. Germline loops: CDR1 MNHEY, CDR2 SVGAGI. CDR3 length: 15 residues. J lost 7 bases, V lost 4 bases, and 11 bases had no gene match. This CDR3 reads CASSLVAGGFGGYTF. In DNA form, the CDR3 reads TGTGCCAGCAGTTTAGTTGCAGGGGGCTTTGGTGGCTACACCTTC.

V gene TRBV29-1 combines with J gene TRBJ1-4; D is possibly TRBD1 (6 bases). This CDR3 is 13 amino acids long. V lost 7 bases to trimming and J lost 6 bases, with 15 bases between them. Germline CDR1 and CDR2: SQVTM and ANQGSEA. Here the CDR3 reads CSGKGQLHEKLFF. As DNA, the CDR3 is TGCAGCGGCAAAGGACAGTTACATGAAAAACTGTTTTTT.

The rearrangement uses TRBV5-5 and TRBJ2-7, with 10 bases fitting TRBD1. The junction had 4 bases not matched to a gene; V was cut back by 5 bases and J by 5 bases. Per germline, CDR1 SGHKS and CDR2 YYEKEE (reference sequence). This CDR3 is built from 13 residues. This chain's CDR3 is CASRLTGGDEQYF. In DNA form, the CDR3 reads TGTGCCAGCAGGCTGACAGGGGGCGACGAGCAGTACTTC. Supplemented by reference TRBV5-5 and TRBJ2-7, the full variable domain reads DAGVTQSPTHLIKTRGQQVTLRCSPISGHKSVSWYQQVLGQGPQFIFQYYEKEERGRGNFPDRFSARQFPNYSSELNVNALLLGDSALYLCASRLTGGDEQYFGPGTRLTVT.

V usage is TRBV20-1 and J usage is TRBJ2-3, with D unresolved. Germline CDR1 DFQATT, CDR2 SNEGSKA (reference sequence). The V end lost 5 bases, the J end lost 6 bases, and 9 bases lay between the germline ends. CDR3 length equals 11 residues. The CDR3 DNA reads as TGCAGTGCTGTCCTTCGGGATACGCAGTATTTT. Translated, it gives CSAVLRDTQYF.

The chain couples TRBV6-1 to TRBJ1-2; a weak D match, TRBD1 (6 bases). The CDR3 is made up of 14 amino acids. V lost 7 bases, J lost 4 bases, and 16 bases lay in between. Looked up from germline, CDR1 is MNHNS and CDR2 is SASEGT. CDR3 residues: CASTESTGSYGYTF. The CDR3 bases are TGTGCCAGCACTGAGTCAACAGGGAGCTATGGCTACACCTTC.

The chain recombines TRBV2 with TRBJ1-4; D not certain. Germline loops: CDR1 SNHLY, CDR2 FYNNEI. Trimming left V 9 bases short and J 0 bases short, with 8 bases between. This CDR3 is 13 amino acids long. The CDR3 loop is CASIRTTNEKLFF. For the CDR3, the DNA is TGTGCCAGTATCAGGACAACTAATGAAAAACTGTTTTTT.

The V call is TRBV10-3, the J call TRBJ2-1; 11 positions agree with TRBD2. The V and J ends lost 10 bases and 8 bases, in that order; junction bases with no gene match: 10. In germline, CDR1 is ENHRY, CDR2 SYGVKD. The CDR3 spans 14 residues. CDR3 bases: TGTGCCACCTTACTAGCGGGAGCTGTCGATGAGCAGTTCTTC. Translated, it gives CATLLAGAVDEQFF.

J is TRBJ2-1 and V is TRBV29-1, with TRBD2 matching 7 bases. The germline gives CDR1 SQVTM, CDR2 ANQGSEA. This CDR3 contains 14 residues. V trimming: 7 bases; J trimming: 0 bases; junction bases outside the gene matches: 6. CDR3 region: CSAVAGSSYNEQFF. In DNA form, the CDR3 reads TGCAGCGCCGTAGCGGGTAGCTCCTACAATGAGCAGTTCTTC.

The chain uses TRBV4-1 and TRBJ2-3; 7 bases map to TRBD2. The CDR3 sequence is 13 residues long. V shed 1 base, J shed 9 bases, and the junction held 4 bases outside the gene matches. The germline gives CDR1 MGHRA, CDR2 YSYEKL. The CDR3 loop reads CASSQGTRETQYF. The CDR3 DNA sequence: TGCGCCAGCAGCCAAGGGACTAGGGAGACGCAGTATTTT.

V is TRBV20-1 and J is TRBJ2-1; maybe TRBD1 (6 bases). The CDR3 has 11 amino acids. Germline CDR1 reads DFQATT; CDR2 reads SNEGSKA (reference sequence). V lost 5 bases and J 9 bases, leaving 11 bases between the germline ends. The CDR3 region is CSAPLGGEQFF. CDR3 in DNA: TGCAGTGCTCCCCTAGGGGGTGAGCAGTTCTTC.

The genes are TRBV6-1 and TRBJ2-6; TRBD2 agrees at 10 bases. After removal of 3 bases from V and 1 base from J, the junction contained 6 bases not matched to a gene. This CDR3 spans 18 amino acids. Germline CDR1 MNHNS, CDR2 SASEGT. The CDR3, as DNA: TGTGCCAGCAGTGATACTAGCGGGATTTCGTCTGGGGCCAACGTCCTGACTTTC. This sequence encodes CASSDTSGISSGANVLTF.

This chain uses TRBV15 with TRBJ1-3; 7 bases are a match to TRBD1. This CDR3 is 17 amino acids long. Germline-derived CDR1 and CDR2 are LNHNV and YYDKDF (reference sequence). V lost 0 bases and J lost 1; bases outside the gene matches: 6. CDR3 amino acids: CATSRDLTGASGNTIYF. For the CDR3, the DNA is TGTGCCACCAGCAGAGATCTAACAGGGGCATCTGGAAACACCATATATTTT.

This chain connects TRBV6-1 to TRBJ2-2, with a possible D match to TRBD1 (6 bases). The CDR3 contains 15 residues. Germline V gene data show CDR1 as MNHNS and CDR2 as SASEGT. The V end lost 3 bases, the J end lost 4 bases, and 12 bases lay between the germline ends. The DNA of the CDR3 is TGTGCCAGCAGTGATTTAGGGGGACGCACCGGGGAGCTGTTTTTT. This translates into CASSDLGGRTGELFF.

The J gene is TRBJ1-2, the V gene TRBV7-9; possibly TRBD1 for D (6 bases). This CDR3 comprises 13 residues. V gave up 5 bases and J gave up 1 base, with 8 bases separating them. Germline CDR1 and CDR2: SEHNR and FQNEAQ (reference sequence). CDR3: CASSGDNNYGYTF. The DNA for the CDR3 is TGTGCCAGCAGCGGGGACAATAACTATGGCTACACCTTC.

This chain links TRBV9 with TRBJ2-2; TRBD2 matches at 15 bases. Germline V gene data show CDR1 as SGDLS and CDR2 as YYNGEE. After removal of 3 bases from V and 7 bases from J, the junction contained 4 bases not matched to a gene. This CDR3 comprises 16 residues. The CDR3 loop reads CASSGTSGRESGELFF. The DNA for the CDR3 is TGTGCCAGCAGCGGGACTAGCGGGAGGGAGAGCGGGGAGCTGTTTTTT.

The rearrangement joins TRBV30 to TRBJ1-4; 8 bases match TRBD1. V lost 0 bases and J lost 3; bases outside the gene matches: 9. Germline V gene data show CDR1 as GTSNPN and CDR2 as SVGIG (reference sequence). The CDR3 loop spans 17 amino acids. CDR3 sequence: CAWSVPAGGIANEKLFF. The CDR3 DNA follows: TGTGCCTGGAGTGTACCAGCAGGGGGCATTGCTAATGAAAAACTGTTTTTT.

V and J are TRBV6-1 and TRBJ2-3; 11 bases align to TRBD2. Germline V lookup: CDR1 MNHNS, CDR2 SASEGT. Trimming cost V 6 bases and J 6 bases; bases outside gene matches: 8. The CDR3 spans 15 residues. This chain's CDR3 is CASRDSGGVLDTQYF. The CDR3 DNA is TGTGCCAGCAGGGATAGCGGGGGGGTCCTGGATACGCAGTATTTT.

This sequence joins TRBV7-3 and TRBJ2-7, with TRBD2 matching 9 bases. The V gene end was trimmed by 2 bases and the J gene end by 5 bases; junction bases not matched to a gene: 10. Germline CDR1 is SGHTA and CDR2 is FQGTGA. CDR3 length equals 16 residues. The CDR3 reads CASSLYGTSGFDEQYF. The CDR3 DNA follows: TGTGCCAGCAGCTTATATGGTACTAGCGGGTTCGACGAGCAGTACTTC.